This paragraph covers one TCR beta chain sequence. Antigen unknown. The data originate from a study of response to subunit inactivated influenza vaccine. Overall study findings and caveats: It was the authors' suggestion that each seasonal influenza vaccination recruits few new T cells.

CDR3 length equals 16 residues. Germline V gene sequence: CDR1 SGHDT, CDR2 YYEEEE. Deletions cut 2 bases from V and 1 base from J, with 12 bases between. TCRdb passed the RT-PCR reads through MiXCR, listing each CDR3 protein once. The data contain 290,000 or so distinct CDR3 sequences, about 20% of them singletons. The sequence came from a man between 45 and 75 years old who received an inactivated influenza vaccine. This specimen consisted of PBMCs from blood, obtained about 20 months after vaccination. This chain uses TRBV5-6 with TRBJ2-2; D uncertain. CDR3 DNA sequence: TGTGCCAGCAGCTTCATGGGCGGATTGAACACCGGGGAGCTGTTTTTT. Its protein is CASSFMGGLNTGELFF. Using reference TRBV5-6 and TRBJ2-2 for the parts outside the CDR3, the full variable domain is DAGVTQSPTHLIKTRGQQVTLRCSPKSGHDTVSWYQQALGQGPQFIFQYYEEEERQRGNFPDRFSGHQFPNYSSELNVNALLLGDSALYLCASSFMGGLNTGELFFGEGSRLTVL.